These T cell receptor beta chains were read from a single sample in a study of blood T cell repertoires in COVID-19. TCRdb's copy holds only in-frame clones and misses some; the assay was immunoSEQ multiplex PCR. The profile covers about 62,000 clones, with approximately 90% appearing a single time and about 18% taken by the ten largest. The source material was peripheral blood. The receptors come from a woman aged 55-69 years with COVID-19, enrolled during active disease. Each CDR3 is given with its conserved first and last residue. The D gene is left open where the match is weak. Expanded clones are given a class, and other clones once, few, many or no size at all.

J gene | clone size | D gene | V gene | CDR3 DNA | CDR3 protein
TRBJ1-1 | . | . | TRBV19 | TGTGCCAGTAGTATAGAGACAGAGATGAACACTGAAGCTTTCTTT | CASSIETEMNTEAFF
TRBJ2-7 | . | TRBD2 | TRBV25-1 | TGTGCCAGCAGTGGACCGGGACTAGCGGAATACTACGAGCAGTACTTC | CASSGPGLAEYYEQYF
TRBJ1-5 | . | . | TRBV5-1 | TGCGCCAGCAGCTTGAGGGGAGGAGGACAGCCCCAGCATTTT | CASSLRGGGQPQHF
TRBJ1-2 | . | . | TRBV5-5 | TGTGCCAGCAGCTTGGCGGCAGGGAATGGCTACACCTTC | CASSLAAGNGYTF
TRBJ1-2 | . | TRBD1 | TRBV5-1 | TGCGCCAGCAGCCCGGGACAGGGAAACTATGGCTACACCTTC | CASSPGQGNYGYTF
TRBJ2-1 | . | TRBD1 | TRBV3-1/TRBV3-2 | TGTGCCAGCAGCCCTCGGGACAGGTCCTACAATGAGCAGTTCTTC | CASSPRDRSYNEQFF
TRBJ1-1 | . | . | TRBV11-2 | TGTGCCAGCAGCTTCGGAGGATACACTGAAGCTTTCTTT | CASSFGGYTEAFF
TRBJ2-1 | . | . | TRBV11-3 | TGTGCCAGCAGCTTCAGGGGATCTTACAATGAGCAGTTCTTC | CASSFRGSYNEQFF
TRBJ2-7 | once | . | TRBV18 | TGTGCCAGCTCACCACGTGTGGCAACCTACGAGCAGTACTTC | CASSPRVATYEQYF
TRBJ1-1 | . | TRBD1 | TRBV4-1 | TGCGCCAGCAGCCGAGGACAGGGTGAGGGTGAAGCTTTCTTT | CASSRGQGEGEAFF
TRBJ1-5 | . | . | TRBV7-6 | TGTGCCGGGCTGGGGCCCAGGGACTATAGCAATCAGCCCCAGCATTTT | CAGLGPRDYSNQPQHF
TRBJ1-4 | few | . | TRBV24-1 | TGTGCCGCCCCTTTGCTAGCAACTAATGAAAAACTGTTTTTT | CAAPLLATNEKLFF
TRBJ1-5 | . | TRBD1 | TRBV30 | TGTGCCTGGAGCGGTTCCACAGGGGGCCTGCCCCAGCATTTT | CAWSGSTGGLPQHF
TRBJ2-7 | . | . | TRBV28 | TGTGCCACCTCGGGAGTCTACGAGCAGTACTTC | CATSGVYEQYF
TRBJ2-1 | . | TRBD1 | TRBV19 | TGTGCCAGTACCACTTTTCGCGGGACAGGGAGAGTTGAGCAGTTCTTC | CASTTFRGTGRVEQFF
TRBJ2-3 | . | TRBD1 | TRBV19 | TGTGCCAGTTCTTCTAAGACAGGGATGACAGATACGCAGTATTTT | CASSSKTGMTDTQYF
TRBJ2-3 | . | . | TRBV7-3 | TGTGCCAGCAGCTTAGTATCAGGGTATGTGGGCACAGATACGCAGTATTTT | CASSLVSGYVGTDTQYF
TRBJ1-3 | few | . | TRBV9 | TGTGCCAGCAGCGTTCAGATCTCTGGAAACACCATATATTTT | CASSVQISGNTIYF
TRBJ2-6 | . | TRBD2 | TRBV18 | TGTGCCAGCTCATTTGGACTAGCGGGGAGCTCTGGGGCCAACGTCCTGACTTTC | CASSFGLAGSSGANVLTF
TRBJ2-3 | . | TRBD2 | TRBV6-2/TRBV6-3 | TGTGCCAGCAGTTCCACTAGCGGGAGATCGGATACGCAGTATTTT | CASSSTSGRSDTQYF
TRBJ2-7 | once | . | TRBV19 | TGTGCCAGTAGTATTGCGGGTGAATCTTCCTACGAGCAGTACTTC | CASSIAGESSYEQYF
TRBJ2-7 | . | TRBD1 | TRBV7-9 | TGTGCCAGCAGCGTCGACAGGGTGAGCTCCTACGAGCAGTACTTC | CASSVDRVSSYEQYF
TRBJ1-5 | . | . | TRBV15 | TGTGCCACCAGCAGAGATAGGCACAGCAAACAGCCCCAGCATTTT | CATSRDRHSKQPQHF
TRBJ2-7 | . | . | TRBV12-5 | TGTGCTAGTGGTTTGGTGCCGGGGTCCTACGAGCAGTACTTC | CASGLVPGSYEQYF
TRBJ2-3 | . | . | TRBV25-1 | TGTGCCAGCAGTGAATATAAGGACTTTTTCACAGATACGCAGTATTTT | CASSEYKDFFTDTQYF
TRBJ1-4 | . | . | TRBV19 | TGTGCCAGTCTTGGGCGTCGACTGTTTTTT | CASLGRRLFF
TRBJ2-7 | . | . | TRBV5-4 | TGTGCCAGCAGCTTGGAAGCTGAGCGGGCCCCCTACGAGCAGTACTTC | CASSLEAERAPYEQYF
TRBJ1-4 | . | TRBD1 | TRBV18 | TGTGCCAGCTCACCACCAATCCGGGACAGATATGAAAAACTGTTTTTT | CASSPPIRDRYEKLFF
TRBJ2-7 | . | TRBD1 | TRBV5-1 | TGCGCCAGCAGCGCAGACAGGGGACGACGTGAGCAGTACTTC | CASSADRGRREQYF
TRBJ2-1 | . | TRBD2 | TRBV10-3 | TGTGCCATCAGTGAGTCGGGGACTAGTGTTGAGCAGTTCTTC | CAISESGTSVEQFF
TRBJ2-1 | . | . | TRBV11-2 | TGTGCCAGCAGCTTAGTCATGAGACTCGCCAATGAGCAGTTCTTC | CASSLVMRLANEQFF
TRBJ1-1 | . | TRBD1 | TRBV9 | TGTGCCAGCAGCGTAACAGGGGGCACGACTGAAGCTTTCTTT | CASSVTGGTTEAFF
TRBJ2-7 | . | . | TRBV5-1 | TGCGCCAGCAGCTTGTCAGACAGGTACTCCTACGAGCAGTACTTC | CASSLSDRYSYEQYF
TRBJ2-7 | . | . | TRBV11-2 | TGTGCCAGCAGCTTAGATGTGCGGGCCTACGAGCAGTACTTC | CASSLDVRAYEQYF
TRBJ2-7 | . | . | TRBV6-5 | TGTGCCAGCACTAGAACCTACGAGCAGTACTTC | CASTRTYEQYF
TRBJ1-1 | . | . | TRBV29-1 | TGCAGCGTTGAATCGAGGGATAAGGGCACTGAAGCTTTCTTT | CSVESRDKGTEAFF
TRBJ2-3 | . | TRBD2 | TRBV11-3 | TGTGCCAGCAGCTTAGTAGCGGGGCGGGGAGATACGCAGTATTTT | CASSLVAGRGDTQYF
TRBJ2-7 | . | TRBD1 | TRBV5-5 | TGTGCCAGCAGCCACGGGACAGGTGGGAACTACGAGCAGTACTTC | CASSHGTGGNYEQYF
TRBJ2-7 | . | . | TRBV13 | TGTGCCAGCACCAACACAGTTTCCTACGAGCAGTACTTC | CASTNTVSYEQYF
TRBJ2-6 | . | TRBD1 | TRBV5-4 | TGTGCCAGCAGCAGGCCGGGACAGGAGTTTTCTGGGGCCAACGTCCTGACTTTC | CASSRPGQEFSGANVLTF
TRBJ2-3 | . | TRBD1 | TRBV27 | TGTGCCAGCAGTTCTAGTCCCGGGACAGGGATAGGGCATTTT | CASSSSPGTGIGHF
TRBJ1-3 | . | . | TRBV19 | TGTGCCAGTACTTTCGTCAGGGGCTCTGGAAACACCATATATTTT | CASTFVRGSGNTIYF
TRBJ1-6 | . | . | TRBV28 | TGTGCCAGCAGTTTATTTAAGGGGATCAATTCACCCCTCCACTTT | CASSLFKGINSPLHF
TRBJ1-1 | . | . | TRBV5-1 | TGCGCCAGCAGCGTAGGTCTGGGGGGCACTGAAGCTTTCTTT | CASSVGLGGTEAFF
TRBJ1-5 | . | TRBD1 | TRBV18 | TGTGCCAGCTCACAAGAAAACAGGGGGTTTCAGCCCCAGCATTTT | CASSQENRGFQPQHF
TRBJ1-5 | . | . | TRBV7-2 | TGTGCCAGCAGCTTAGACAGGGTAGGTCAGCCCCAGCATTTT | CASSLDRVGQPQHF
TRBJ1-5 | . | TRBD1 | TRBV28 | TGTGCCAGCAGCTGGACAGGGCGCAATCAGCCCCAGCATTTT | CASSWTGRNQPQHF
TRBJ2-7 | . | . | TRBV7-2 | TGTGCCAGCAGCTTAGAGGCGGGAAGAACCTACGAGCAGTACTTC | CASSLEAGRTYEQYF
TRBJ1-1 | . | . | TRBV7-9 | TGTGCCAGCAGCCTTGGGGGCCTAGAGAACACTGAAGCTTTCTTT | CASSLGGLENTEAFF
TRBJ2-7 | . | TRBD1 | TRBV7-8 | TGTGCCAGCAGGATCCAGGGGGCGGAAGAGCAGTACTTC | CASRIQGAEEQYF
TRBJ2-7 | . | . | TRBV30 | TGTGCCTGGAGTCGTGATGCGGGAATGGACTACGAGCAGTACTTC | CAWSRDAGMDYEQYF
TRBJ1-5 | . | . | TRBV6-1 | TGTGCCAGCAGTGAAGGAAGAGGGCAGCCCCAGCATTTT | CASSEGRGQPQHF
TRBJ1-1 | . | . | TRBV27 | TGTGCCAGCAGTTCCGAACCGCCACAGGGTTGGTTTGGGACTGAAGCTTTCTTT | CASSSEPPQGWFGTEAFF
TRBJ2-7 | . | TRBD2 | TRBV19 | TGTGCCAGTAGTTCAGGGACTAGCGGGAGTAACGACGAGCAGTACTTC | CASSSGTSGSNDEQYF
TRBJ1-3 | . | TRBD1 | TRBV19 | TGTGCCAGTAGAGATTACAAGACAGGGCCGCGGAACACCATATATTTT | CASRDYKTGPRNTIYF